The rows below give T cell receptor beta chains drawn from one sample of a study of shared clonotypes between healthy human individuals. Using immunoSEQ multiplex PCR, the repertoire was profiled, and TCRdb retains in-frame clones only, with some absent. The data show 660,000 or so clones, approximately 96% seen once. The source material was naive CD8+ T cells sorted from blood. The source of these receptors is a woman in her thirties in good health. The CDR3 runs from the conserved cysteine through the conserved F or W. D genes are given only for firm matches. The size of a clone is reported for some rows only, either as once, few or many, or as a class for expanded clones.

clone_size d_call cdr3_length j_call v_call cdr3_nt cdr3_aa
NA NA 12 TRBJ1-2 TRBV27 TGTGCCAGCAGTTTATATGGGACGGGCTACACCTTC CASSLYGTGYTF
NA NA 13 TRBJ2-2 TRBV9 TGTGCCAGCAGCCCACCGCGGGCCGGGGAGCTGTTTTTT CASSPPRAGELFF
NA NA 16 TRBJ2-2 TRBV28 TGTGCCAGCAGTTTACGGACACGCGCGAACACCGGGGAGCTGTTTTTT CASSLRTRANTGELFF
NA TRBD2 14 TRBJ2-3 TRBV27 TGTGCCAGCAGTTTTACGGGAGGGACAGATACGCAGTATTTT CASSFTGGTDTQYF
NA NA 17 TRBJ1-1 TRBV5-1 TGCGCCAGCAGCCTACAGGCACCCCTCGGGATGAACACTGAAGCTTTCTTT CASSLQAPLGMNTEAFF
NA TRBD1 15 TRBJ2-7 TRBV13 TGTGCCAGCAGCTTCCCGGGACAGGGCTCCTACGAGCAGTACTTC CASSFPGQGSYEQYF
once TRBD1 13 TRBJ2-2 TRBV19 TGTGCCAGTAGGACAGGGGCGGCCGGGGAGCTGTTTTTT CASRTGAAGELFF
NA NA 16 TRBJ2-2 TRBV4-1 TGCGCCAGCAGCCTCGTCGGGGCAGGGAACACCGGGGAGCTGTTTTTT CASSLVGAGNTGELFF
NA TRBD1 16 TRBJ2-5 TRBV27 TGTGCCAGCAGTTTCGACTCGACAGGGGGCTGGGAGACCCAGTACTTC CASSFDSTGGWETQYF
NA NA 13 TRBJ1-3 TRBV10-2 TGCGCCAGCAGCCGTGACCTTTCGAGCGCCATATATTTT CASSRDLSSAIYF
NA NA 15 TRBJ1-1 TRBV6-5 TGTGCCAGCAATCTGGGGACGGGTAGAGGCACTGAAGCTTTCTTT CASNLGTGRGTEAFF
once TRBD1 15 TRBJ1-2 TRBV29-1 TGCAGCGTTGAGCCGGGACAGGGAATGAGCTATGGCTACACCTTC CSVEPGQGMSYGYTF
once TRBD2 16 TRBJ2-1 TRBV7-9 TGTGCCAGCAGCACACCCCTAGCGGGAGTTGACAATGAGCAGTTCTTC CASSTPLAGVDNEQFF
once NA 14 TRBJ1-2 TRBV19 TGTGCCAGTAGTTGGGGGCCCTGGGACTATGGCTACACCTTC CASSWGPWDYGYTF
NA NA 14 TRBJ2-7 TRBV27 TGTGCCAGCAGTTTATACCCCGGGAACTACGAGCAGTACTTC CASSLYPGNYEQYF
NA NA 15 TRBJ2-3 TRBV6-6 TGTGCCAGCAGTTACGTAGACAGGAACACAGATACGCAGTATTTT CASSYVDRNTDTQYF
NA TRBD1 12 TRBJ1-1 TRBV5-8 TGTGCCAGCAGCCACAGGGGAACTGAAGCTTTCTTT CASSHRGTEAFF
NA TRBD1 17 TRBJ1-1 TRBV28 TGTGCCAGCAGTTTATATGCCCCCCGGGACAGATATACTGAAGCTTTCTTT CASSLYAPRDRYTEAFF
NA TRBD2 21 TRBJ2-7 TRBV10-3 TGTGCCATCAGTGAGTCTGGGGGGCCCGGGACTAGCGGGAGGGAGCCCTACGAGCAGTACTTC CAISESGGPGTSGREPYEQYF